This TCR beta chain was profiled in a study of blood T cell repertoires in COVID-19. With 5 bases removed from V and 6 bases from J, the gap between germline ends came to 19 bases. The CDR3 sequence is 16 residues long. Per the germline V gene, CDR1 is KGHDR and CDR2 is SFDVKD. Sequenced by immunoSEQ multiplex PCR; TCRdb stores in-frame clones only, minus some. The sample lists under 200,000 clones, 82% occurring once. This chain uses TRBV24-1 with TRBJ2-1, with D possibly TRBD1 on 6 matching bases. The material sequenced was PBMCs or T cells enriched from blood (not recorded which). The sequence derives from a man in his 60s who had recovered from COVID-19. CDR3: CATSGPSRGQGNEQFF. The CDR3 coding sequence is TGTGCCACCAGTGGGCCGAGCAGGGGACAAGGCAATGAGCAGTTCTTC.